This T cell receptor beta chain is from a study of T cell clonality in common variable immunodeficiency. Here immunoSEQ multiplex PCR was the method, and the copy in TCRdb shows in-frame clones only, minus some. The profile covers more than 55,000 clones, none occurring a single time. In germline, CDR1 is WSHSY, CDR2 SAAADI. CDR3 length equals 15 residues. V lost 5 bases to trimming and J lost 1 base, with 12 bases between them. This clone was picked up a small number of times. The read finishes 3 residues shy of the CDR3 end, and the germline J gene is used to complete it. The genes are TRBV10-2 and TRBJ1-5; D not resolved. The receptor's source is a person aged 18 to 70 in good health. The sequenced material came from peripheral blood mononuclear cells. CDR3 DNA (partial): TGCGCCAGCAGTCAAACCGCGGGGAGCAATCAGCCC. Translated: CASSQTAGSNQP. The whole CDR3 region reads CASSQTAGSNQPQHF.